The 19 T cell receptor beta chains below were found in one sample sequenced in a study of cytomegalovirus exposure and HLA in healthy donors (TCRdb year 2017). Libraries were built with the immunoSEQ multiplex PCR assay. A mixture of 60 forward primers for TCR Vbeta segments and 13 reverse primers for TCR Jbeta segments was used in the multiplex PCR. Here the immuneACCESS table is served through TCRdb, limited to in-frame sequences with V and J called. Missing clones are a known gap in these copies; in checked studies unresolved V genes cover under half, and the rest lacks a known reason. This sample lists 250,000 to 350,000 clones; just over 85% were detected once. Roughly 4% of the sample is in the top ten clones. What was sequenced was PBMCs. These receptors all come from a man between 35 and 55 years old in good health and CMV-seropositive.

The V call is TRBV4-2, the J call TRBJ2-2; TRBD2 might be the D (5 bases). The germline CDR1 and CDR2 sequences are LGHNA and YNFKEQ. The CDR3 runs to 14 residues. Deletions cut 6 bases from V and 7 bases from J, with 15 bases between. The CDR3 DNA reads TGTGCCAGCAGACAGCTAGCACGTGTCGGGGAGCTGTTTTTT. It yields the protein CASRQLARVGELFF.

The chain joins TRBV11-2 to TRBJ2-7, with 12 bases aligning to TRBD2. J gave up 2 bases and V 5 bases, and 7 bases lay outside the gene matches. This CDR3 has 16 residues. The V gene's germline CDR1 is SGHAT and CDR2 FQNNGV. The CDR3 here is CASSPIGLAGTYEQYF. CDR3 sequence (DNA): TGTGCCAGCAGCCCCATCGGACTAGCGGGGACCTACGAGCAGTACTTC.

The genes are TRBV5-1 and TRBJ2-7, with 11 bases aligning to TRBD2. The germline gives CDR1 SGHRS, CDR2 YFSETQ. The CDR3 length is 16 residues. V shed 4 bases and J 4 bases; nucleotides not matched to a gene: 10. The CDR3 nucleotides are TGCGCCAGCAGCCGTACCACTAGCGGGAGAGGATACGAGCAGTACTTC. This gives the protein CASSRTTSGRGYEQYF.

J is TRBJ1-4 and V is TRBV5-1; D gene ambiguous. The CDR3 has 14 residues. Germline V gene lookup returns CDR1 SGHRS and CDR2 YFSETQ. Trimming left V 0 bases short and J 11 bases short, with 14 bases between. The CDR3 region has the DNA TGCGCCAGCAGCTTGGATGGACTCCTCACGAAACTGTTTTTT. Protein: CASSLDGLLTKLFF.

This chain joins TRBV2 and TRBJ1-1; D is unresolved. The CDR3 totals 13 residues. Germline V gene lookup returns CDR1 SNHLY and CDR2 FYNNEI. The ends were cut back, 6 bases at V and 4 bases at J, with 12 bases in the middle. The CDR3 sequence is CASRTTVGTEAFF. The CDR3 nucleotides are TGTGCCAGCAGGACTACGGTGGGCACTGAAGCTTTCTTT. The entire variable domain, with the rest obtained from reference TRBV2 and TRBJ1-1, is as follows: EPEVTQTPSHQVTQMGQEVILRCVPISNHLYFYWYRQILGQKVEFLVSFYNNEISEKSEIFDDQFSVERPDGSNFTLKIRSTKLEDSAMYFCASRTTVGTEAFFGQGTRLTVV.

This clone has more than one count but fewer than ten. V usage is TRBV28 and J usage is TRBJ1-1, with D perhaps matching TRBD1 (5 bases). V was clipped by 2 bases and J by 7 bases, with 14 bases between them. CDR3 length: 14 residues. Germline CDR1 and CDR2: MDHEN and SYDVKM. CDR3 in DNA: TGTGCCAGCAGTTTAATTAGGCAGGGACTTGAAGCTTTCTTT. The encoded protein is CASSLIRQGLEAFF.

V usage is TRBV19 and J usage is TRBJ2-1, with 8 bases identical to TRBD1. Germline assignment: CDR1 LNHDA and CDR2 SQIVND (reference sequence). Trimming at V came to 1 base and at J to 3 bases, leaving 2 bases not matched to a gene. The CDR3 runs 15 residues. In DNA form, the CDR3 reads TGTGCCAGTAGTATAGGGACAGGGCTCTACAATGAGCAGTTCTTC. This translates into CASSIGTGLYNEQFF.

This clone appeared once. The chain is built from TRBV5-1 and TRBJ2-7; 10 bases map to TRBD1. Germline V gives CDR1 SGHRS, CDR2 YFSETQ. The CDR3 length is 15 residues. Trimming cost V 4 bases and J 9 bases; bases outside gene matches: 13. The CDR3 DNA is TGCGCCAGCAGCACCCCCGGGACAGGGGACGAGTGGCAGTACTTC. This encodes CASSTPGTGDEWQYF.

The chain carries TRBV25-1 and TRBJ1-2; tentative D call: TRBD1 (6 bases). The germline CDR1 and CDR2 sequences are MGHDK and SYGVNS. V was clipped by 4 bases and J by 7 bases, with 13 bases between them. The CDR3 runs 13 residues. The DNA for the CDR3 is TGTGCCAGCAGTGGGCAGGGGATGGGTGGCTACACCTTC. This codes for CASSGQGMGGYTF.

The chain carries TRBV7-6 and TRBJ2-1; 13 bases map to TRBD2. This CDR3 spans 16 amino acids. Losses at the gene ends were 3 bases for V and 10 bases for J; bases not matched to a gene: 9. In germline, CDR1 is SGHVS, CDR2 FNYEAQ. The CDR3 DNA is TGTGCCAGCAGCTTGGACCCGGGACTAGCGGGATTGGAGCAGTTCTTC. This encodes CASSLDPGLAGLEQFF.

J is TRBJ2-1 and V is TRBV27; no reliable D call. Trimming removed 8 bases from V and 7 bases from J, with 12 bases in between. The germline V gene has CDR1 MNHEY and CDR2 SMNVEV (reference sequence). This CDR3 contains 12 residues. The CDR3 reads CASGAWSNEQFF. The CDR3 region has the DNA TGTGCCAGCGGAGCTTGGTCAAATGAGCAGTTCTTC.

This clone was recorded once. V usage is TRBV19 and J usage is TRBJ1-2; D remains unclear. There are 15 residues in the CDR3. Germline V gives CDR1 LNHDA, CDR2 SQIVND (reference sequence). Trimming left V 7 bases short and J 8 bases short, with 23 bases between. The CDR3 is CASNAGVRGLRGYTF. CDR3 sequence (DNA): TGTGCCAGTAATGCCGGTGTTCGGGGATTGCGAGGCTACACCTTC.

J is TRBJ2-4 and V is TRBV28, with 9 bases identical to TRBD1. The CDR3 has 14 residues. V dropped 6 bases and J dropped 6; count of bases not matched to a gene: 6. The V gene's germline CDR1 is MDHEN and CDR2 SYDVKM. As DNA, the CDR3 is TGTGCCAGCAGCTACTCGACAGGGGGAAACATTCAGTACTTC. This translates into CASSYSTGGNIQYF.

To note about this clone: Other DNA sequences of this sample code for an identical CDR3. This chain joins TRBV7-2 and TRBJ2-7; 7 bases agree with TRBD1. This CDR3 spans 14 amino acids. The germline V gene has CDR1 SGHTA and CDR2 FQGNSA. V was pared by 1 base and J by 0 bases, with 0 bases of the junction left unmatched. The CDR3 nucleotides are TGTGCCAGCAGCTTAGGGACAGGCTCCTACGAGCAGTACTTC. It yields the protein CASSLGTGSYEQYF. The variable domain in full, completed from reference TRBV7-2 and TRBJ2-7, reads GAGVSQSPSNKVTEKGKDVELRCDPISGHTALYWYRQSLGQGLEFLIYFQGNSAPDKSGLPSDRFSAERTGGSVSTLTIQRTQQEDSAVYLCASSLGTGSYEQYFGPGTRLTVT.

V is TRBV7-3 and J is TRBJ1-3; 8 nucleotides match TRBD1. The V segment lost 5 bases and the J segment 4 bases; nucleotides outside the gene matches: 1. CDR3 size: 13 residues. In germline, CDR1 is SGHTA, CDR2 FQGTGA. The CDR3 spells CASSPGGGNTIYF. CDR3 in DNA: TGTGCCAGCAGCCCAGGGGGCGGAAACACCATATATTTT.

The chain links TRBV29-1 to TRBJ2-7; 9 nucleotides match TRBD2. Germline CDR1 and CDR2: SQVTM and ANQGSEA. With V trimmed by 7 bases and J by 6 bases, 10 bases remained unmatched. The length of the CDR3 is 13 residues. The CDR3 DNA reads TGCAGCGCCGGCGCGGGACTAGCTGCCGAGCAGTACTTC. This translates into CSAGAGLAAEQYF.

This chain connects TRBV28 to TRBJ2-3; the D gene is possibly TRBD1 (5 bases). Germline V gene sequence: CDR1 MDHEN, CDR2 SYDVKM. The V end lost 5 bases, the J end lost 6 bases, and 27 bases lay between the germline ends. The CDR3 totals 18 residues. The CDR3 region has the DNA TGTGCCAGCAGTCCTCTTACCACGTTGACAGATCCTACGGATACGCAGTATTTT. It encodes CASSPLTTLTDPTDTQYF.

The V call is TRBV27, the J call TRBJ2-2; 13 bases align to TRBD2. The CDR3 is made up of 21 amino acids. V shed 8 bases, J shed 3 bases, and the junction held 21 bases outside the gene matches. Germline loops: CDR1 MNHEY, CDR2 SMNVEV (reference sequence). As DNA, the CDR3 is TGTGCCAGCCGCCCCCGATCCAGGGGGCGAGGACTAGCGGGAGACACCGGGGAGCTGTTTTTT. This gives the protein CASRPRSRGRGLAGDTGELFF.

This clone was observed a handful of times. The rearrangement uses TRBV4-3 and TRBJ1-1, with a possible D match to TRBD1 (5 bases). The germline V and J ends were trimmed by 0 bases and 0 bases, with 8 bases remaining between them. Germline-derived CDR1 and CDR2 are LGHNA and YSLEER. CDR3 length equals 15 residues. The CDR3 loop is CASSQEAGLNTEAFF. CDR3 nucleotides: TGCGCCAGCAGCCAAGAAGCAGGGTTGAACACTGAAGCTTTCTTT.